These 16 T cell receptor beta chains were sequenced from one sample in a study of blood T cell repertoires in COVID-19. Sequencing was performed with immunoSEQ multiplex PCR; in TCRdb, only in-frame clones are kept and a portion is missing. The table includes a few hundred thousand clones, 83% detected once. Sequencing was carried out using PBMCs or T cells enriched from blood (not recorded which). The receptor set was obtained from a woman in her forties or fifties who had recovered from COVID-19.

The V and J genes are TRBV30 and TRBJ1-6, with D maybe TRBD1 (6 bases). The CDR3 runs to 13 residues. V lost 2 bases and J lost 5, with 7 bases in between. Germline loops: CDR1 GTSNPN, CDR2 SVGIG (reference sequence). The DNA for the CDR3 is TGTGCCTGGAGTAACAGGGATAATTCACCCCTCCACTTT. Its protein is CAWSNRDNSPLHF. The full variable domain, with the rest looked up from reference TRBV30 and TRBJ1-6, is SQTIHQWPATLVQPVGSPLSLECTVEGTSNPNLYWYRQAAGRGLQLLFYSVGIGQISSEVPQNLSASRPQDRQFILSSKKLLLSDSGFYLCAWSNRDNSPLHFGNGTRLTVT.

V gene TRBV4-3 combines with J gene TRBJ2-1; 8 nucleotides align to TRBD1. The CDR3 spans 16 residues. With V trimmed by 0 bases and J by 4 bases, 5 bases remained unmatched. Germline loops: CDR1 LGHNA, CDR2 YSLEER. CDR3 bases: TGCGCCAGCAGCCAAGAGGACAGGGTGGGTTACAATGAGCAGTTCTTC. This sequence encodes CASSQEDRVGYNEQFF.

CDR3 sequence (DNA): TGCAGCGTTGAAGATCAGGGATTGGGCTATGGCTACACCTTC. Translated: CSVEDQGLGYGYTF. The chain employs TRBV29-1 and TRBJ1-2; possibly TRBD1 for D (5 bases). Trimming removed 0 bases at V and 4 bases at J, with 12 bases between. Per the germline V gene, CDR1 is SQVTM and CDR2 is ANQGSEA. The CDR3 spans 14 residues.

This clone was found a few times. Within the sample, other DNA sequences also encode this same CDR3. V gene TRBV19 combines with J gene TRBJ2-3, with D tentatively TRBD2 (5 bases). Trimming removed 4 bases from V and 0 bases from J, with 5 bases in between. Germline V gene sequence: CDR1 LNHDA, CDR2 SQIVND (reference sequence). The CDR3 loop spans 13 amino acids. CDR3 residues: CASSSGSTDTQYF. CDR3 nucleotide sequence: TGTGCCAGTAGTAGCGGGAGCACAGATACGCAGTATTTT.

The chain has TRBV3-1 (or the pseudogene TRBV3-2) and TRBJ2-7, with a possible D match to TRBD2 (6 bases). Germline lookup yields CDR1 LGHDT and CDR2 YNNKEL (reference sequence). The CDR3 runs to 13 residues. V lost 5 bases and J lost 2, with 10 bases in between. CDR3 bases: TGTGCCAGCAGCTCGCGACTAGCCTACGAGCAGTACTTC. Protein product: CASSSRLAYEQYF.

The V and J genes are TRBV3-1 (or the pseudogene TRBV3-2) and TRBJ1-2, with a possible D match to TRBD1 (5 bases). The germline gives CDR1 LGHDT, CDR2 YNNKEL (reference sequence). Deletions cut 1 base from V and 9 bases from J, with 18 bases between. The CDR3 is 15 residues long. The CDR3 sequence is CASSQVTRQFSRYTF. CDR3 nucleotide sequence: TGTGCCAGCAGCCAAGTCACCAGACAGTTTTCTCGCTACACCTTC.

The chain joins TRBV5-8 to TRBJ1-6; D ambiguous. Germline V CDR1 and CDR2: SGHTS, YDEGEE. CDR3 length: 15 amino acids. Trimming removed 4 bases from V and 2 bases from J, with 10 bases in between. DNA of the CDR3: TGTGCCAGCAGCCGGGAGGGAGCCTATAATTCACCCCTCCACTTT. The encoded protein is CASSREGAYNSPLHF.

On this clone itself: Germline and junction disagree at one end, which may indicate a read error. The chain joins TRBV2 to TRBJ1-5; D perhaps matches TRBD1 (6 bases). Germline values: CDR1 SNHLY, CDR2 FYNNEI. This CDR3 has 15 residues. CDR3 in amino acids: CASSEGQGSNQPQHF. CDR3 coding DNA: TGTGCCAGCAGCGAAGGGCAGGGGAGCAATCAGCCCCAGCATTTT.

The rearrangement joins TRBV29-1 to TRBJ2-7; weak D call: TRBD2 (5 bases). V was pared by 6 bases and J by 2 bases, with 20 bases between. The CDR3 sequence is 15 residues long. The germline V gene encodes CDR1 SQVTM and CDR2 ANQGSEA. CDR3 nucleotides: TGCAGCGTCCTCGGGTTTGAGGGCAGGACCTACGAGCAGTACTTC. Protein sequence: CSVLGFEGRTYEQYF.

CDR3 sequence (DNA): TGTGCCTGGAGTCCAGGGGAAGACTATGGCTACACCTTC. It is translated as CAWSPGEDYGYTF. The V and J genes are TRBV30 and TRBJ1-2, with TRBD1 as a possible D gene (6 bases). Germline CDR1 reads GTSNPN; CDR2 reads SVGIG (reference sequence). The CDR3 is 13 residues long. Trimming removed 2 bases from V and 3 bases from J, with 10 bases in between.

This clone was picked up one time. The chain employs TRBV19 and TRBJ2-5; 9 bases agree with TRBD2. Trimming took 2 bases from V and 4 from J; bases not matched to a gene: 11. Germline assignment: CDR1 LNHDA and CDR2 SQIVND (reference sequence). The CDR3 sequence is 17 residues long. CDR3 amino acids: CASSIRGGSGSPETQYF. In DNA, the CDR3 is TGTGCCAGTAGTATAAGGGGCGGTAGCGGGAGCCCAGAGACCCAGTACTTC.

The V gene is TRBV2, the J gene TRBJ1-2; 7 bases agree with TRBD1. Trimming took 9 bases from V and 4 from J; bases not matched to a gene: 5. CDR3 length: 12 residues. CDR1 and CDR2 from the germline V gene are SNHLY and FYNNEI. The DNA for the CDR3 is TGTGCCAGGTCGGGACAGTCCTATGGCTACACCTTC. Its protein product is CARSGQSYGYTF.

The chain combines TRBV7-2 with TRBJ1-3; D perhaps matches TRBD1 (5 bases). V was trimmed by 5 bases and J by 2 bases, leaving 22 bases between them. The CDR3 consists of 18 residues. Germline V CDR1 and CDR2: SGHTA, FQGNSA. DNA for the CDR3: TGTGCCAGCAGCCCCCCGGGGGGAGGTTTAAAGGCTGGAAACACCATATATTTT. This sequence encodes CASSPPGGGLKAGNTIYF.

About this clone: Different DNA sequences within this sample yield the same CDR3. This chain joins TRBV3-1 (or the pseudogene TRBV3-2) and TRBJ1-1; D ambiguous. The CDR3 runs to 13 residues. The V and J ends lost 1 base and 2 bases respectively, with 5 bases between them. Germline CDR1 LGHDT, CDR2 YNNKEL (reference sequence). The DNA for the CDR3 is TGTGCCAGCAGCCAAGTAGCCAACACTGAAGCTTTCTTT. Encoded protein: CASSQVANTEAFF.

The chain links TRBV7-2 to TRBJ2-2, with D maybe TRBD1 (6 bases). The CDR3 is 20 amino acids. Germline V gene lookup returns CDR1 SGHTA and CDR2 FQGNSA. V was cut by 0 bases and J by 3 bases, with 23 bases left in between. The CDR3 nucleotides read TGTGCCAGCAGCTTAGCGGTGGGCAGGGGAGTTAACCTGTACACCGGGGAGCTGTTTTTT. Translated: CASSLAVGRGVNLYTGELFF. The full variable domain, rest sourced from reference TRBV7-2 and TRBJ2-2, is GAGVSQSPSNKVTEKGKDVELRCDPISGHTALYWYRQSLGQGLEFLIYFQGNSAPDKSGLPSDRFSAERTGGSVSTLTIQRTQQEDSAVYLCASSLAVGRGVNLYTGELFFGEGSRLTVL.

V usage is TRBV5-1 and J usage is TRBJ2-1; the match to TRBD2 covers 9 bases. Looked up from germline, CDR1 is SGHRS and CDR2 is YFSETQ. The V and J ends lost 4 bases and 1 base, in that order; junction bases with no gene match: 3. The CDR3 runs 15 residues. The chain's CDR3 is CASSQLAGSYNEQFF. In nucleotides, the CDR3 is TGCGCCAGCAGCCAACTAGCGGGTTCCTACAATGAGCAGTTCTTC.